This TCR beta chain was observed in a study of shared clonotypes between healthy human individuals. Study-wide findings and caveats: Unshared clonotypes carried lower generation probabilities than those common to all four donors.

On this clone: The antigen is unknown.

V lost 3 bases and J 4 bases, leaving 18 bases between the germline ends. The CDR3 is 16 residues long. The germline CDR1 and CDR2 sequences are SGHAT and FQDESV (reference sequence). CD4+ cells were split into CD45RA+ naive and CD45RA-negative memory subsets. The assay ran at deep level. The repertoire was sequenced with immunoSEQ multiplex PCR; TCRdb's copy has only in-frame clones and lacks some. The sample gives 850,000 to 1,200,000 clones, around 74% of which show up once; 1.2% to 1.5% is in the top ten. This TCR came from a man in his late teens or twenties in good health. The V call is TRBV11-1, the J call TRBJ1-1; perhaps TRBD1 as D (6 bases). Source material: memory CD4+ T cells sorted from blood. Described subset: CD45RA-negative fraction. CDR3 residues: CASSFTQGRGATEAFF. In nucleotides, the CDR3 is TGTGCCAGCAGCTTCACTCAGGGGCGAGGCGCCACTGAAGCTTTCTTT.